These 5 T cell receptor beta chains came from one sample sequenced in a study of T cell responses to AZD1222 COVID-19 vaccine. This table comes from immunoSEQ multiplex PCR, and its TCRdb copy is limited to in-frame clones, with some not included. The table has around 140,000 clones, around nine tenths seen once. The starting material was peripheral blood, obtained on day 0 of AZD1222 vaccination. The receptors stem from an adult in good health.

J is TRBJ1-6 and V is TRBV7-2; TRBD1 might be the D (6 bases). CDR3 length equals 16 residues. Trimming took off 5 bases at V and 2 bases at J, with 13 bases between the two ends. Germline CDR1 is SGHTA and CDR2 is FQGNSA. The CDR3 DNA reads as TGTGCCAGCAGCCCACTGGGGGGCGCCTATAATTCACCCCTCCACTTT. Translation: CASSPLGGAYNSPLHF.

The gene calls are TRBV6-1 and TRBJ1-5; TRBD1 matches 10 bases. The CDR3 is 16 residues long. V shed 2 bases and J 4 bases; nucleotides not matched to a gene: 5. Germline assignment: CDR1 MNHNS and CDR2 SASEGT. The DNA for the CDR3 is TGTGCCAGCAGTGAACGAAAGGGACAGGGGAATCAGCCCCAGCATTTT. Amino acids: CASSERKGQGNQPQHF.

The chain joins TRBV27 to TRBJ2-3; tentatively, D is TRBD1 (6 bases). CDR3 length: 15 amino acids. V was trimmed by 5 bases and J by 0 bases, leaving 12 bases between them. CDR1 is MNHEY and CDR2 is SMNVEV in the germline V gene (reference sequence). The CDR3 sequence: CASSPWDISTDTQYF. The CDR3 DNA follows: TGTGCCAGCAGTCCTTGGGACATTAGCACAGATACGCAGTATTTT.

By its share, this clone is medium-sized. The genes are TRBV13 and TRBJ2-3, with 8 bases fitting TRBD1. The CDR3 covers 13 residues. Germline trimming cut 6 bases from V and 1 base from J; bases unmatched to any gene: 0. Germline assignment: CDR1 PRHDT and CDR2 FYEKMQ (reference sequence). The CDR3 spells CASRTGGTDTQYF. For the CDR3, the DNA is TGTGCCAGCAGGACAGGGGGCACAGATACGCAGTATTTT.

The chain carries TRBV10-3 and TRBJ1-4; D not resolved. Trimming pared 3 bases from V and 5 bases from J, leaving 7 bases between. The CDR3 is 13 amino acids. Germline V CDR1 and CDR2: ENHRY, SYGVKD. CDR3 in amino acids: CAISEAMNEKLFF. The CDR3 coding sequence is TGTGCCATCAGTGAAGCCATGAATGAAAAACTGTTTTTT.